This T cell receptor beta chain appears in the sequencing data of a study of radiotherapy plus CTLA-4 blockade in lung cancer. Study details: Of the patients, 15% to 20% showed objective responses and roughly 31% attained disease control.

Chemo-refractory metastatic non-small-cell lung cancer patients underwent focal radiation alongside CTLA-4 blockade with ipilimumab. Profiled with immunoSEQ multiplex PCR; TCRdb holds only in-frame clones, not every one. The data hold about 45,000 clones, with less than 85% observed a single time. Germline V CDR1 and CDR2: SGHRS, YFSETQ. The CDR3 contains 15 residues. Trimming pared 0 bases from V and 3 bases from J, leaving 12 bases between. The clonotype was recovered from a human donor with non-small cell lung cancer who had stable disease on radiotherapy plus ipilimumab. The source material was peripheral blood, sampled from a patient treated with radiotherapy plus ipilimumab. The chain uses TRBV5-1 and TRBJ1-1, with D possibly matching TRBD1 (5 bases). CDR3 in amino acids: CASSLVLGGHTEAFF. CDR3 DNA: TGCGCCAGCAGCTTGGTTCTCGGGGGACACACTGAAGCTTTCTTT.